This T cell receptor (beta chain) appears in the sequencing data of a study of blood T cell repertoires in COVID-19. In the study overall: Researchers got acute and convalescent COVID-19 samples from the United States, Italy and Spain. The analysed material was cDNA or gDNA that came from T cells, B-cell-depleted T cells, or PBMCs.

After removal of 3 bases from V and 3 bases from J, the junction contained 10 bases not matched to a gene. Germline values: CDR1 LGHDT, CDR2 YNNKEL (reference sequence). This CDR3 is built from 16 residues. Under the authors' procedure: Amplification with reference gene primers provided the estimates of nucleated cell counts. Generated by immunoSEQ multiplex PCR, the TCRdb table keeps only in-frame clones and is missing some. The V and J calls and clone size come from that table; D and trimming were worked out from the DNA. The sample consists of tens of thousands of clones, approximately 82% of them appearing once.

Sample: peripheral blood. The chain recombines TRBV3-1 (or the pseudogene TRBV3-2) with TRBJ2-7, with 8 bases matching TRBD2. This TCR derives from a human donor in a cohort sampled during active COVID-19. The CDR3 DNA reads as TGTGCCAGCAGCCAGAGAGCGGGGGCCGGCATCTACGAGCAGTACTTC. Residues: CASSQRAGAGIYEQYF.